These 25 T cell receptor beta chains share one sample of origin, sequenced in a study of T cells in Graves' hyperthyroidism and ophthalmopathy. Template material for amplifying TCR beta CDR3 regions consisted of RNA transcripts. During a first-round RT-PCR of the TCR CDR3, the HTBI primer set was used. TCRdb re-called the multiplex PCR reads with MiXCR, one entry per CDR3 protein. In the table there are about 360,000 distinct CDR3 sequences, about 13% of which are singletons. The specimen sequenced was blood. The receptors here all came from a woman younger than 35 with Graves' hyperthyroidism.

This clonotype was seen repeatedly, ten times or more. The chain carries TRBV19 and TRBJ1-1; 7 nucleotides agree with TRBD1. Germline trimming cut 6 bases from V and 4 bases from J; bases unmatched to any gene: 11. The CDR3 is made up of 15 amino acids. The germline V gene has CDR1 LNHDA and CDR2 SQIVND (reference sequence). CDR3 coding DNA: TGTGCCAGTAGCAGGGGGGGGGACGAACTCACTGAAGCTTTCTTT. Its translation is CASSRGGDELTEAFF.

This clonotype was observed many times. The V and J genes are TRBV28 and TRBJ2-7, with 9 bases lining up with TRBD2. From germline, CDR1 is MDHEN and CDR2 SYDVKM. The trim removed 3 bases at V and 6 bases at J, leaving 6 bases unmatched. The CDR3 spans 14 residues. The DNA of the CDR3 is TGTGCCAGCAGTTTCGGCGGGAGGGCCTCCGAGCAGTACTTC. Translation gives CASSFGGRASEQYF. Full variable domain (rest looked up from reference TRBV28 and TRBJ2-7): DVKVTQSSRYLVKRTGEKVFLECVQDMDHENMFWYRQDPGLGLRLIYFSYDVKMKEKGDIPEGYSVSREKKERFSLILESASTNQTSMYLCASSFGGRASEQYFGPGTRLTVT.

This chain links TRBV19 with TRBJ2-7; D may be TRBD1 or TRBD2 (6 bases each). CDR1 is LNHDA and CDR2 is SQIVND in the germline V gene (reference sequence). This CDR3 spans 12 amino acids. V was cut by 8 bases and J by 5 bases, with 13 bases left in between. The CDR3 DNA reads as TGTGCCAGTGGGACACGGAGGGACGAGCAGTACTTC. Translation: CASGTRRDEQYF.

This clonotype was recorded many times. The chain is built from TRBV12-3 or TRBV12-4 and TRBJ1-2, with TRBD1 matching over 9 bases. V was pared by 6 bases and J by 0 bases, with 8 bases of the junction left unmatched. CDR3 length: 16 residues. CDR3 coding DNA: TGTGCCAGCAGCTTGGACAGGGGTTCGGCTAACTATGGCTACACCTTC. This encodes CASSLDRGSANYGYTF.

The chain is built from TRBV9 and TRBJ2-5, with TRBD2 matching over 14 bases. This CDR3 has 19 amino acids. Unmatched junction bases numbered 14, after V lost 3 bases and J lost 4 bases. Germline V gene lookup returns CDR1 SGDLS and CDR2 YYNGEE. In DNA form, the CDR3 reads TGTGCCAGCAGCGCCGACGTTGGGACTAGCGGGAGAGTGACAGAGACCCAGTACTTC. Translated: CASSADVGTSGRVTETQYF.

This clonotype was counted ten times or more. The chain couples TRBV24-1 to TRBJ1-2; no clear D. This CDR3 region has 11 residues. Trimming pared 9 bases from V and 3 bases from J, leaving 7 bases between. Per the germline V gene, CDR1 is KGHDR and CDR2 is SFDVKD. The CDR3 bases are TGTGCCACCCTCGGAGACTATGGCTACACCTTC. Amino acid sequence: CATLGDYGYTF.

This clonotype has just a few counts. The J gene is TRBJ2-5, the V gene TRBV7-9, with 7 bases lining up with TRBD1. This CDR3 has 17 residues. V lost 8 bases, J lost 4 bases, and 19 bases stayed unmatched. Per the germline V gene, CDR1 is SEHNR and CDR2 is FQNEAQ (reference sequence). The CDR3 nucleotides are TGTGCCAGCTCACCACCAAATTCGAAGACAGGGCGAGAGACCCAGTACTTC. This translates into CASSPPNSKTGRETQYF.

Ten or more counts support this clonotype. The chain is built from TRBV20-1 and TRBJ2-5, with TRBD2 identical over 7 bases. V gave up 6 bases and J gave up 4 bases; unmatched junction bases: 2. CDR3 length: 11 residues. Germline lookup yields CDR1 DFQATT and CDR2 SNEGSKA (reference sequence). Here the CDR3 DNA reads TGCAGTGCGGGGGGGGGAGAGACCCAGTACTTC. It specifies CSAGGGETQYF.

This clonotype came up many times. The V gene is TRBV7-9, the J gene TRBJ1-1; D call uncertain. V was shortened by 7 bases and J by 1 base, with 19 bases between the two germline ends. Germline assignment: CDR1 SEHNR and CDR2 FQNEAQ (reference sequence). The CDR3 is made up of 16 amino acids. For the CDR3, the DNA is TGTGCCAGCAACAAGCCGTTATCCGATACGAACACTGAAGCTTTCTTT. This sequence encodes CASNKPLSDTNTEAFF.

This clonotype was recorded a few times. Just one base apart from a much larger clone, this may be a read error. This chain uses TRBV12-3 or TRBV12-4 with TRBJ2-5; a possible D gene is TRBD2 (7 bases). V was clipped by 3 bases and J by 7 bases, with 12 bases between them. CDR3 length equals 13 residues. The CDR3 bases are TGTGCCAGCAGTTTCGGGGGGCAGGGGACCCAGTACTTC. It encodes CASSFGGQGTQYF.

The chain links TRBV5-1 to TRBJ1-3; D is ambiguous. The CDR3 totals 14 residues. Germline V gene data show CDR1 as SGHRS and CDR2 as YFSETQ. Trimming cost V 4 bases and J 0 bases, with 8 bases left between them. The CDR3 region has the DNA TGCGCCAGCAGCGATACAAACTCTGGAAACACCATATATTTT. Residues: CASSDTNSGNTIYF.

The gene calls are TRBV20-1 and TRBJ2-1, with TRBD2 matching over 8 bases. This CDR3 has 15 residues. Germline CDR1 is DFQATT and CDR2 is SNEGSKA (reference sequence). Trimming cost V 3 bases and J 2 bases; bases outside gene matches: 6. The CDR3 here is CSARLLAAPYNEQFF. DNA for the CDR3: TGCAGTGCTAGGCTACTAGCGGCCCCCTACAATGAGCAGTTCTTC.

V is TRBV28 and J is TRBJ2-5; the D is unclear. V shed 3 bases and J shed 4 bases, with 12 bases lying between them. CDR1 and CDR2 (germline): MDHEN, SYDVKM. This CDR3 is built from 14 residues. CDR3 nucleotides: TGTGCCAGCAGTTTCGGACGAACGGGAGAGACCCAGTACTTC. Amino acids: CASSFGRTGETQYF.

The genes are TRBV28 and TRBJ2-3, with D possibly being TRBD1 (6 bases). This CDR3 has 15 residues. From germline, CDR1 is MDHEN and CDR2 SYDVKM. V dropped 5 bases and J dropped 6 bases, with 18 bases sitting between them. In DNA form, the CDR3 reads TGTGCCAGCAGTCGGGACACATTTCGCCTTGATACGCAGTATTTT. Its translation is CASSRDTFRLDTQYF.

About this clonotype: Being one base from a much bigger clone, this may be a read error. V and J are TRBV28 and TRBJ2-5; D might be TRBD2 (6 bases). Germline CDR1 MDHEN, CDR2 SYDVKM. This CDR3 contains 20 residues. The CDR3 DNA reads as TGTGCCAGCAGTTTAACTTGGGAGGTTAAACTGGGTCCCCACCATGAGACCCAGTACTTC. Protein: CASSLTWEVKLGPHHETQYF.

This clonotype was observed many times. The rearrangement links TRBV18 to TRBJ1-2; no clear D. V lost 0 bases, J lost 8 bases, and 13 bases lay in between. Germline assignment: CDR1 KGHSH and CDR2 LQKENI. The CDR3 length is 14 residues. The CDR3 DNA is TGTGCCAGCTCACCACCGGCAGGCCTGGGGGGCTACACCTTC. As protein: CASSPPAGLGGYTF.

In this sample, this clonotype turned up many times. The chain employs TRBV7-2 and TRBJ1-2; tentative D call: TRBD1 (5 bases). Germline V gene sequence: CDR1 SGHTA, CDR2 FQGNSA. Trimming removed 2 bases at V and 7 bases at J, with 17 bases between. This CDR3 region has 15 residues. The CDR3 DNA is TGTGCCAGCAGCTTACCCCCCCTGAGAAGGGGTGGCTACACCTTC. This translates into CASSLPPLRRGGYTF.

This clonotype has a count of ten or more. The CDR3: CASSEKGRFRTQPIVLTF. For the CDR3, the DNA is TGTGCCAGCAGTGAAAAAGGGCGATTTAGAACACAGCCGATCGTCCTGACTTTC. The V call is TRBV6-1, the J call TRBJ2-6; no firm D call. Germline loops: CDR1 MNHNS, CDR2 SASEGT. The CDR3 extends over 18 amino acids. Trimming removed 2 bases from V and 12 bases from J, with 26 bases in between.

The chain has TRBV19 and TRBJ2-1; unclear D gene. The CDR3 totals 15 residues. The germline V gene encodes CDR1 LNHDA and CDR2 SQIVND (reference sequence). The ends were cut back, 9 bases at V and 4 bases at J, with 19 bases in the middle. The CDR3 bases are TGTGCCAGCAGATACCAACCGTCTATGTACAATGAGCAGTTCTTC. Protein sequence: CASRYQPSMYNEQFF.

The chain has TRBV2 and TRBJ2-1, with 10 bases identical to TRBD1. V dropped 6 bases and J dropped 5; count of bases not matched to a gene: 7. The CDR3 has 15 residues. Germline CDR1 is SNHLY and CDR2 is FYNNEI. The DNA of the CDR3 is TGTGCCAGCAGCCCGGGACAGGGGTTCCACAATGAGCAGTTCTTC. Residues: CASSPGQGFHNEQFF.

This clonotype was counted ten times or more. This chain joins TRBV6-2 or TRBV6-3 and TRBJ2-1; 11 nucleotides line up with TRBD2. There are 16 residues in the CDR3. The germline V gene has CDR1 MNHEY and CDR2 SVGEGT. V shed 4 bases, J shed 4 bases, and the junction held 6 bases outside the gene matches. The CDR3, as DNA: TGTGCCAGCAGTTTGACTAGCGGGATGACTTACAATGAGCAGTTCTTC. Translating gives CASSLTSGMTYNEQFF.

This clonotype was seen repeatedly, ten times or more. The chain's CDR3 is CSARVAGGLYNEQFF. In DNA, the CDR3 is TGCAGTGCTAGAGTCGCGGGGGGCCTCTACAATGAGCAGTTCTTC. The chain uses TRBV20-1 and TRBJ2-1; TRBD2 matches 8 bases. The CDR3 covers 15 residues. V shed 1 base and J 3 bases; nucleotides not matched to a gene: 5. CDR1 is DFQATT and CDR2 is SNEGSKA in the germline V gene (reference sequence).

This clonotype came up a few times. This chain connects TRBV7-9 to TRBJ1-1; no definite D call. Trimming cost V 7 bases and J 3 bases, with 12 bases left between them. CDR3 length: 13 residues. Germline V gene sequence: CDR1 SEHNR, CDR2 FQNEAQ (reference sequence). The CDR3 spells CASTYPRDTEAFF. The CDR3 nucleotides read TGTGCCAGCACGTATCCGAGGGACACTGAAGCTTTCTTT.

This clonotype was found many times. This sequence joins TRBV7-2 and TRBJ2-1; 7 positions agree with TRBD1. The CDR3 sequence is 12 residues long. Trimming at V came to 5 bases and at J to 10 bases, leaving 5 bases not matched to a gene. Per germline, CDR1 SGHTA and CDR2 FQGNSA. CDR3 protein: CASSEQGWEQFF. Here the CDR3 DNA reads TGTGCCAGCAGCGAACAGGGGTGGGAGCAGTTCTTC.

This clonotype occurred many times. The V gene is TRBV7-2, the J gene TRBJ2-3, with TRBD2 matching over 13 bases. Germline assignment: CDR1 SGHTA and CDR2 FQGNSA. CDR3 length: 16 amino acids. Trimming cost V 5 bases and J 7 bases; bases outside gene matches: 9. The CDR3, as DNA: TGTGCCAGCAGCCCCGGGACTAGCGGGACTAGACATACGCAGTATTTT. Its translation is CASSPGTSGTRHTQYF.